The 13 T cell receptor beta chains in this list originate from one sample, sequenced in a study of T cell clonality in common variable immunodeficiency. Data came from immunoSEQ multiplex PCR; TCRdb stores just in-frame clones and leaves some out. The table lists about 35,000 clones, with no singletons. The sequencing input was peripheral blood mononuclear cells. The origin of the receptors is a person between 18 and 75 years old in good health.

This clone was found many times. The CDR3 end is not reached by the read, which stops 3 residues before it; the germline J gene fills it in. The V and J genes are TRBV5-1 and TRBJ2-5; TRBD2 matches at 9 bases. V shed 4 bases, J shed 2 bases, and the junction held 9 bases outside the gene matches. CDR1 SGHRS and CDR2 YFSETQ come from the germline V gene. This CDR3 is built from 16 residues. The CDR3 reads CASSEVGSGRQETQYF. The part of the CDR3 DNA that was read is TGCGCCAGCAGCGAGGTGGGTAGCGGGAGACAAGAGACC.

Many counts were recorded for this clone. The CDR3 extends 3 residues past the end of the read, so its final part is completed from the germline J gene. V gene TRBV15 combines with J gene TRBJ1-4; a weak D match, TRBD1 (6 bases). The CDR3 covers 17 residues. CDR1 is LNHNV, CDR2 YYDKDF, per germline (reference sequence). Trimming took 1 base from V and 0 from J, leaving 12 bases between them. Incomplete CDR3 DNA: TGTGCCACCAGCAGAGTAACCAGGGGTCCAACTAATGAAAAA. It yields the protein CATSRVTRGPTNEK. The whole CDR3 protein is CATSRVTRGPTNEKLFF.

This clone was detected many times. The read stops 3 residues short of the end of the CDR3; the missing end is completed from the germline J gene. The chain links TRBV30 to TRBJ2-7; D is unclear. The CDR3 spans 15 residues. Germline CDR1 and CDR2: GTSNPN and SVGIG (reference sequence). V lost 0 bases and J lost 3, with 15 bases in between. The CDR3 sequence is CAWSVGFLGSYEQYF. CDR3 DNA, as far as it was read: TGTGCCTGGAGTGTAGGGTTTTTGGGCAGCTACGAG.

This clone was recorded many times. The sequenced CDR3 bases are TGCAGTGCTAGAGATGCACAGCGGGACACTGAA. Encoded protein: CSARDAQRDTE. The whole CDR3 region reads CSARDAQRDTEAFF. The rearrangement joins TRBV20-1 to TRBJ1-1; no definite D call. Sequencing ends 3 residues short of the CDR3 end; the germline J gene provides the rest. The V end lost 0 bases, the J end lost 3 bases, and 11 bases lay between the germline ends. This CDR3 spans 14 amino acids. Germline values: CDR1 DFQATT, CDR2 SNEGSKA (reference sequence).

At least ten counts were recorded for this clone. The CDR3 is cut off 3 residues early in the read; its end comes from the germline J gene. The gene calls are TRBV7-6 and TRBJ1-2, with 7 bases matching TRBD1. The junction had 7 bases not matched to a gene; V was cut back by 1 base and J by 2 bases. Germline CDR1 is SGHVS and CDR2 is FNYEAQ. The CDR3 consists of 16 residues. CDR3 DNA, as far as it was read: TGTGCCAGCAGCTTAGGAGGGACAGTTAGGAACTATGGC. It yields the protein CASSLGGTVRNYG. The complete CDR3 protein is CASSLGGTVRNYGYTF.

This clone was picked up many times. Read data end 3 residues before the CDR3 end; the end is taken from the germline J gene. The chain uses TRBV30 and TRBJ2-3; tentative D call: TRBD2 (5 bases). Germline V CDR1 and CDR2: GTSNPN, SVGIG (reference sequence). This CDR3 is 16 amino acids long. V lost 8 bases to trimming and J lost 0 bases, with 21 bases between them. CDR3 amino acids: CAGLGRLAISTDTQYF. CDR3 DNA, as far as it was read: TGTGCCGGCCTAGGCAGGTTAGCGATAAGCACAGATACG.

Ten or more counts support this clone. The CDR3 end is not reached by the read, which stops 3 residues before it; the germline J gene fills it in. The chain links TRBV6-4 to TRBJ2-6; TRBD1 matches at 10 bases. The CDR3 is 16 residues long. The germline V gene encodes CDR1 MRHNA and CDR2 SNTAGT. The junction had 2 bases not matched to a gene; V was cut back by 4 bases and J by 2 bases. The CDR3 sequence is CASSADRGTGANVLTF. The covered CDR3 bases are TGTGCCAGCAGTGCGGACAGGGGGACTGGGGCCAACGTC.

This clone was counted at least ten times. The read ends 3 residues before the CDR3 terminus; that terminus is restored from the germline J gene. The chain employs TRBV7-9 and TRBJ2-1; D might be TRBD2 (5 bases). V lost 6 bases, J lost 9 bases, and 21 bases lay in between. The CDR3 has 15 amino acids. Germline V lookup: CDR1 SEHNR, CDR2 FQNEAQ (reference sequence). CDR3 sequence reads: CASSLNSGNRGEQFF. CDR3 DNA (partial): TGTGCCAGCAGTCTCAACTCCGGGAATCGGGGTGAG.

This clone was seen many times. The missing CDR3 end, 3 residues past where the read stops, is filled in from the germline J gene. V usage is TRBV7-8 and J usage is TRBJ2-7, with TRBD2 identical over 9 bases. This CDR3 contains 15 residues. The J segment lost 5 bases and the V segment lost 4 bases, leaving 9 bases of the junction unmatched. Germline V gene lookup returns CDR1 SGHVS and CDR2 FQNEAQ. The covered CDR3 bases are TGTGCCAGCAGCTCCTTAGCGGGAGCATGGGACGAG. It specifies CASSSLAGAWDE. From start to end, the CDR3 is CASSSLAGAWDEQYF.

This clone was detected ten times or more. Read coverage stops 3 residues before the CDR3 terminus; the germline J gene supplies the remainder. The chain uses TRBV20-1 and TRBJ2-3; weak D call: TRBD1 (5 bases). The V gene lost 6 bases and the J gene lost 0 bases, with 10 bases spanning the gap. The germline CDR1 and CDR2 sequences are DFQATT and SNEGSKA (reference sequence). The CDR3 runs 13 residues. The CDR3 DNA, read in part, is TGCAGTGCAAGGCAGGGCAGCACAGATACG. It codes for CSARQGSTDT. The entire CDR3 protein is CSARQGSTDTQYF.

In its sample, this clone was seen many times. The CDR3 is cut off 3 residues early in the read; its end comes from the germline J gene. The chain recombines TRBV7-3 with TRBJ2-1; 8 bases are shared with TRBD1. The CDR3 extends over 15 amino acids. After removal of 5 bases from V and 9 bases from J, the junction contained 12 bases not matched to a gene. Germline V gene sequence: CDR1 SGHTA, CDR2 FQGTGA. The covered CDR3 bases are TGTGCCAGCAGCCGAGGACAGGGTGTCGGCGGTGAG. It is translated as CASSRGQGVGGE. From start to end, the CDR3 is CASSRGQGVGGEQFF.

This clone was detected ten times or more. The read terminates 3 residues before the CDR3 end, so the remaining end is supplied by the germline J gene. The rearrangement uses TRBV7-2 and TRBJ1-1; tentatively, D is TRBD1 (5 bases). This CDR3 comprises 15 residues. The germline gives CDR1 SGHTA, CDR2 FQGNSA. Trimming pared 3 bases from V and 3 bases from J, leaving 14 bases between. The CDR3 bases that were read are TGTGCCAGCAGCTTTTACGGGACTCCAGACACTGAA. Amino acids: CASSFYGTPDTE. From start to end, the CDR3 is CASSFYGTPDTEAFF. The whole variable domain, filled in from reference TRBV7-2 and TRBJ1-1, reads GAGVSQSPSNKVTEKGKDVELRCDPISGHTALYWYRQSLGQGLEFLIYFQGNSAPDKSGLPSDRFSAERTGGSVSTLTIQRTQQEDSAVYLCASSFYGTPDTEAFFGQGTRLTVV.

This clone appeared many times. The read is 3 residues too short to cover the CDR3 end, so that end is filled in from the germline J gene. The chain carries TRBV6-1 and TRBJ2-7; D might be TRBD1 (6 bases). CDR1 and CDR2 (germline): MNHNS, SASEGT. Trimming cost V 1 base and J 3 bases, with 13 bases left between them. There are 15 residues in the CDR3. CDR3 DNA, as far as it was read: TGTGCCAGCAGTGAAGGGGCAGGGGTCATCTACGAG. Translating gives CASSEGAGVIYE. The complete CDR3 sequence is CASSEGAGVIYEQYF.